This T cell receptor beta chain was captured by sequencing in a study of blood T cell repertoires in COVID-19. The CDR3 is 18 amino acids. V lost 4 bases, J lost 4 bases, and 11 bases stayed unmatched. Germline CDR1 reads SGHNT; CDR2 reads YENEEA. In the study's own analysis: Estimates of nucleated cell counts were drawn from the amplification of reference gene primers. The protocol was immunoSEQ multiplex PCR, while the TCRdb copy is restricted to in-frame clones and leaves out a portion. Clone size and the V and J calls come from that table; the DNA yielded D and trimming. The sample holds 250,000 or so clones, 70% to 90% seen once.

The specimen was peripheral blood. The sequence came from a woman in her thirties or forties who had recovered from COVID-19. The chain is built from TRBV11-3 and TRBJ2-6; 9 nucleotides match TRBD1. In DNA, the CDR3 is TGTGCCAGCAGCTCCGCCGGGACAGGGTATTCAGGGGCCAACGTCCTGACTTTC. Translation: CASSSAGTGYSGANVLTF.